The 29 T cell receptor beta chains reported below all come from one sample, sequenced in a study of identical twins. TCRdb re-called the 5' RACE reads with MiXCR, one entry per CDR3 protein. The sample holds some 210,000 distinct CDR3 sequences, approximately 16% seen once. The same data also went into a second study, on T cells expressing NK-cell markers.

Sequenced input: CD8+ T cells sorted from blood. The receptors here all came from a woman in her late teens or twenties in good health.

This clonotype was recorded many times. The V call is TRBV10-3, the J call TRBJ2-1; the D is unclear. The germline V gene encodes CDR1 ENHRY and CDR2 SYGVKD. Trimming left V 3 bases short and J 5 bases short, with 14 bases between. The CDR3 consists of 15 residues. CDR3 DNA: TGTGCCATCAGTGACAGCCAACCCCCCGACAATGAGCAGTTCTTC. It encodes CAISDSQPPDNEQFF.

The V gene is TRBV5-1, the J gene TRBJ2-4; weak D call: TRBD2 (5 bases). This CDR3 has 15 amino acids. Germline assignment: CDR1 SGHRS and CDR2 YFSETQ. Trimming shortened V by 4 bases and J by 2 bases, and 13 bases separated the two germline ends. CDR3 sequence: CASSTSGGSKNIQYF. CDR3 DNA: TGCGCCAGCAGCACCAGCGGCGGTTCCAAAAACATTCAGTACTTC.

The rearrangement uses TRBV9 and TRBJ1-1; a possible D gene is TRBD1 (5 bases). CDR1 and CDR2 from the germline V gene are SGDLS and YYNGEE. V was shortened by 0 bases and J by 10 bases, with 13 bases between the two germline ends. CDR3 size: 13 residues. The CDR3 spells CASSVVGEGSAFF. CDR3 nucleotides: TGTGCCAGCAGCGTAGTGGGGGAGGGTTCAGCTTTCTTT.

Only a few counts were recorded for this clonotype. The chain recombines TRBV20-1 with TRBJ2-7; 12 positions agree with TRBD2. V dropped 1 base and J dropped 3; count of bases not matched to a gene: 4. CDR1 and CDR2 from the germline V gene are DFQATT and SNEGSKA (reference sequence). The CDR3 consists of 15 residues. The chain's CDR3 is CSARVVTSGGYEQYF. The CDR3 DNA follows: TGCAGTGCTAGAGTAGTGACTAGCGGGGGCTACGAGCAGTACTTC.

V gene TRBV7-9 combines with J gene TRBJ2-1, with TRBD2 matching over 8 bases. CDR3 length: 16 amino acids. Germline CDR1 is SEHNR and CDR2 is FQNEAQ (reference sequence). V was clipped by 6 bases and J by 3 bases; unmatched bases: 10. The CDR3 DNA reads as TGTGCCAGCAGTCCACTCCCGGGAGGGCTCTACAATGAGCAGTTCTTC. This sequence encodes CASSPLPGGLYNEQFF.

The V and J genes are TRBV27 and TRBJ2-5, with a possible D match to TRBD1 (6 bases). V was trimmed by 3 bases and J by 3 bases, leaving 14 bases between them. This CDR3 is built from 15 residues. Looked up from germline, CDR1 is MNHEY and CDR2 is SMNVEV (reference sequence). CDR3 sequence reads: CASSLGQGLKETQYF. The DNA for the CDR3 is TGTGCCAGCAGTTTGGGGCAGGGGTTAAAAGAGACCCAGTACTTC.

This clonotype has a count of ten or more. The chain recombines TRBV21-1 with TRBJ2-3; the table's D gene call, TRBD2, was not cross checked with the DNA. TRBV21-1 is given as a pseudogene. The CDR3 extends over 14 amino acids. Here the CDR3 DNA reads TGTGCCAGCAAAAGACTAGCGGGCACAGATACGCAGTATTTT. Residues: CASKRLAGTDTQYF.

This clonotype was counted a few times. The V gene is TRBV12-3 or TRBV12-4, the J gene TRBJ1-4, with D maybe TRBD1 (5 bases). The CDR3 contains 14 residues. V lost 3 bases and J 7 bases, leaving 12 bases between the germline ends. The CDR3 DNA reads TGTGCCAGCAGTTTGGGGACGGCCTTTGAAAAACTGTTTTTT. Translating it yields CASSLGTAFEKLFF.

V usage is TRBV11-2 and J usage is TRBJ2-7, with D possibly being TRBD2 (6 bases). The CDR3 has 13 residues. Germline V gene data show CDR1 as SGHAT and CDR2 as FQNNGV. V was clipped by 3 bases and J by 2 bases, with 8 bases between them. The CDR3 DNA is TGTGCCAGCAGCTTTAGCGGACCCTACGAGCAGTACTTC. Its translation: CASSFSGPYEQYF.

The chain links TRBV27 to TRBJ2-3; D not resolved. Germline CDR1 and CDR2: MNHEY and SMNVEV (reference sequence). Trimming took 5 bases from V and 6 from J, leaving 15 bases between them. This CDR3 is 14 amino acids long. CDR3 in DNA: TGTGCCAGCAGTAGCACCACGGACGCGGATACGCAGTATTTT. It yields the protein CASSSTTDADTQYF.

Only a few counts were recorded for this clonotype. The chain links TRBV27 to TRBJ2-1; 9 nucleotides match TRBD2. Germline CDR1 and CDR2: MNHEY and SMNVEV (reference sequence). V gave up 1 base and J gave up 15 bases; unmatched junction bases: 10. This CDR3 comprises 14 residues. The CDR3, as DNA: TGTGCCAGCAGTTTATTTTCCCCGCGGGGGGGCCTGTTCTTC. Translated, it gives CASSLFSPRGGLFF.

The DNA of the CDR3 is TGTGCCAGCAGGGCCCGGGTCGGTAGGTACACCTTC. The encoded protein is CASRARVGRYTF. The chain is built from TRBV12-3 or TRBV12-4 and TRBJ1-2; no definite D call. V was clipped by 6 bases and J by 11 bases, with 16 bases between them. CDR3 length: 12 amino acids.

In its sample, this clonotype was seen a few times. This rearrangement joins TRBV20-1 to TRBJ2-7; no clear D. The CDR3 totals 15 residues. Looked up from germline, CDR1 is DFQATT and CDR2 is SNEGSKA (reference sequence). V lost 5 bases to trimming and J lost 2 bases, with 19 bases between them. The CDR3 spells CSALSRSRSPYEQYF. CDR3 nucleotides: TGCAGTGCTTTAAGTCGGAGTAGGAGCCCCTACGAGCAGTACTTC.

The chain recombines TRBV7-9 with TRBJ2-5, with D possibly TRBD2 on 8 matching bases. The germline V gene encodes CDR1 SEHNR and CDR2 FQNEAQ (reference sequence). V lost 5 bases and J lost 5, with 24 bases in between. This CDR3 has 17 amino acids. The CDR3 loop is CASSPQGGGRFRETQYF. For the CDR3, the DNA is TGTGCCAGCAGCCCCCAAGGGGGCGGGAGGTTCAGGGAGACCCAGTACTTC. The variable domain in full, completed from reference TRBV7-9 and TRBJ2-5, reads DTGVSQNPRHKITKRGQNVTFRCDPISEHNRLYWYRQTLGQGPEFLTYFQNEAQLEKSRLLSDRFSAERPKGSFSTLEIQRTEQGDSAMYLCASSPQGGGRFRETQYFGPGTRLLVL.

This clonotype was detected a few times. The V and J genes are TRBV5-5 and TRBJ1-4; D remains unclear. V shed 0 bases and J shed 10 bases, with 7 bases lying between them. This CDR3 has 12 residues. Germline V gene data show CDR1 as SGHKS and CDR2 as YYEKEE (reference sequence). This CDR3 is CASSLDFAKLFF. In DNA, the CDR3 is TGTGCCAGCAGCTTGGACTTTGCAAAACTGTTTTTT.

The CDR3 loop reads CASGPTPTGTTRDGELFF. CDR3 coding DNA: TGTGCTAGTGGTCCAACCCCGACAGGGACTACACGAGACGGGGAGCTGTTTTTT. The chain joins TRBV12-5 to TRBJ2-2; the D call may be TRBD1 or TRBD2 (7 bases each). Germline CDR1 is LGHNT and CDR2 is FRNRAP. V dropped 5 bases and J dropped 7 bases, with 26 bases sitting between them. The CDR3 has 18 residues.

The chain employs TRBV2 and TRBJ2-3; no definite D call. This CDR3 contains 13 residues. Trimming removed 7 bases at V and 0 bases at J, with 8 bases between. CDR1 is SNHLY, CDR2 FYNNEI, per germline. The CDR3 DNA is TGTGCCAGCATGTGGGTTAGCACAGATACGCAGTATTTT. Translated, it gives CASMWVSTDTQYF.

The chain is built from TRBV11-2 and TRBJ2-3; the match to TRBD2 covers 12 bases. Trimming at V came to 0 bases and at J to 4 bases, leaving 14 bases not matched to a gene. The CDR3 length is 20 residues. Germline values: CDR1 SGHAT, CDR2 FQNNGV. The CDR3, as DNA: TGTGCCAGCAGCTTAGAGCGGCCATGGACTAGCGGGGTATTTTCAGATACGCAGTATTTT. Its translation is CASSLERPWTSGVFSDTQYF.

The chain recombines TRBV25-1 with TRBJ2-7; the match to TRBD1 covers 7 bases. J gave up 6 bases and V 8 bases, and 19 bases lay outside the gene matches. Germline CDR1 reads MGHDK; CDR2 reads SYGVNS. The CDR3 runs to 16 residues. The CDR3 bases are TGTGCCAGCGGCCCAGTGGCAGGGGGATCTCGGGGCGAGCAGTACTTC. This gives the protein CASGPVAGGSRGEQYF.

This clonotype has more than one count but fewer than ten. This rearrangement joins TRBV9 to TRBJ2-5, with D possibly TRBD2 on 5 matching bases. Deletions cut 0 bases from V and 8 bases from J, with 11 bases between. The germline V gene has CDR1 SGDLS and CDR2 YYNGEE. This CDR3 is 13 amino acids long. CDR3 nucleotide sequence: TGTGCCAGCAGCGTAGCGTTGGACTTTACCCAGTACTTC. This codes for CASSVALDFTQYF. The entire variable domain, with the rest obtained from reference TRBV9 and TRBJ2-5, is as follows: DSGVTQTPKHLITATGQRVTLRCSPRSGDLSVYWYQQSLDQGLQFLIQYYNGEERAKGNILERFSAQQFPDLHSELNLSSLELGDSALYFCASSVALDFTQYFGPGTRLLVL.

The chain combines TRBV3-1 with TRBJ2-5; maybe TRBD1 (7 bases). Per the germline V gene, CDR1 is LGHDT and CDR2 is YNNKEL (reference sequence). The CDR3 is 16 amino acids. V lost 0 bases, J lost 9 bases, and 20 bases lay in between. CDR3 nucleotides: TGTGCCAGCAGCCAAGAGAGGGGGCTGGCTAGCGAGGCCCAGTACTTC. Its protein product is CASSQERGLASEAQYF.

The V call is TRBV4-2, the J call TRBJ2-3, with a possible D match to TRBD1 (6 bases). V shed 3 bases and J shed 1 base, with 14 bases lying between them. The CDR3 totals 16 residues. Germline CDR1 reads LGHNA; CDR2 reads YNFKEQ. CDR3 amino acids: CASSQGDNKGTDTQYF. DNA of the CDR3: TGTGCCAGCAGCCAGGGGGACAACAAAGGCACAGATACGCAGTATTTT.

V usage is TRBV27 and J usage is TRBJ1-5; D gene ambiguous. CDR1 and CDR2 (germline): MNHEY, SMNVEV (reference sequence). V gave up 6 bases and J gave up 4 bases, with 16 bases separating them. The CDR3 is 15 residues long. The CDR3 region is CASSPDGRVNQPQHF. In DNA, the CDR3 is TGTGCCAGCAGCCCCGACGGACGGGTGAATCAGCCCCAGCATTTT.

This clonotype was seen a few times. J is TRBJ2-7 and V is TRBV6-2 or TRBV6-3; D tentatively reads TRBD1 or TRBD2 (6 bases each). Trimming cost V 2 bases and J 3 bases, with 17 bases left between them. This CDR3 is built from 16 residues. Germline loops: CDR1 MNHEY, CDR2 SVGEGT. Here the CDR3 reads CASSYPLGGTLYEQYF. In DNA form, the CDR3 reads TGTGCCAGCAGTTACCCTTTGGGCGGGACACTCTACGAGCAGTACTTC.

The chain carries TRBV7-8 and TRBJ2-1; D is unresolved. Germline V gene data show CDR1 as SGHVS and CDR2 as FQNEAQ. V was pared by 3 bases and J by 0 bases, with 9 bases between. The CDR3 has 15 residues. CDR3 in DNA: TGTGCCAGCAGCTTTTTGGGGTACTCCTACAATGAGCAGTTCTTC. Translation: CASSFLGYSYNEQFF.

The chain is built from TRBV9 and TRBJ2-1; D uncertain. Looked up from germline, CDR1 is SGDLS and CDR2 is YYNGEE. The ends were cut back, 0 bases at V and 6 bases at J, with 7 bases in the middle. This CDR3 contains 13 residues. The CDR3 DNA sequence: TGTGCCAGCAGCGTAGGGGCGAGCAATGAGCAGTTCTTC. Its translation is CASSVGASNEQFF. Combining the CDR3 with reference TRBV9 and TRBJ2-1 gives the whole variable domain DSGVTQTPKHLITATGQRVTLRCSPRSGDLSVYWYQQSLDQGLQFLIQYYNGEERAKGNILERFSAQQFPDLHSELNLSSLELGDSALYFCASSVGASNEQFFGPGTRLTVL.

This clonotype turned up a few times. This rearrangement joins TRBV11-2 to TRBJ2-1; the D is unclear. Trimming stripped 0 bases from V and 8 bases from J, with 8 bases between. The CDR3 has 13 amino acids. CDR1 is SGHAT and CDR2 is FQNNGV in the germline V gene. CDR3 loop: CASSLDGSDEQFF. Written as DNA, the CDR3 is TGTGCCAGCAGCTTAGATGGATCGGATGAGCAGTTCTTC.

This clonotype was seen repeatedly, ten times or more. The chain combines TRBV12-3 or TRBV12-4 with TRBJ2-1; D gene uncertain. V lost 3 bases and J lost 8, with 5 bases in between. CDR3 size: 11 residues. CDR3 amino acids: CASSFVDEQFF. Written as DNA, the CDR3 is TGTGCCAGCAGTTTCGTCGATGAGCAGTTCTTC.

The rearrangement uses TRBV13 and TRBJ2-6; 8 bases match TRBD1. Trimming took 4 bases from V and 0 from J; bases not matched to a gene: 5. Germline-derived CDR1 and CDR2 are PRHDT and FYEKMQ (reference sequence). This CDR3 has 17 amino acids. The CDR3 protein is CASSSGQGSSGANVLTF. As DNA, the CDR3 is TGTGCCAGCAGCTCTGGACAGGGAAGCTCTGGGGCCAACGTCCTGACTTTC. Full variable domain (rest looked up from reference TRBV13 and TRBJ2-6): AAGVIQSPRHLIKEKRETATLKCYPIPRHDTVYWYQQGPGQDPQFLISFYEKMQSDKGSIPDRFSAQQFSDYHSELNMSSLELGDSALYFCASSSGQGSSGANVLTFGAGSRLTVL.